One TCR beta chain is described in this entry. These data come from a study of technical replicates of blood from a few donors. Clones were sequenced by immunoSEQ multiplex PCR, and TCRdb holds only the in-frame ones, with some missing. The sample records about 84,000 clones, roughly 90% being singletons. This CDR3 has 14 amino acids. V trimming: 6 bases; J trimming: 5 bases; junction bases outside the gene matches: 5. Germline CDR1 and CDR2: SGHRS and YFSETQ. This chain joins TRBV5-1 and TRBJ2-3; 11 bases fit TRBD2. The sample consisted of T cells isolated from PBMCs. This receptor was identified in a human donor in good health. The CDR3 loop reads CASIGLAGGDTQYF. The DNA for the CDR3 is TGCGCCAGCATCGGGCTAGCGGGGGGAGATACGCAGTATTTT. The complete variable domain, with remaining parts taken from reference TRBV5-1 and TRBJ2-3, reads KAGVTQTPRYLIKTRGQQVTLSCSPISGHRSVSWYQQTPGQGLQFLFEYFSETQRNKGNFPGRFSGRQFSNSRSEMNVSTLELGDSALYLCASIGLAGGDTQYFGPGTRLTVL.